Listed below are T cell receptor beta chains from one sample, sequenced in a study of T cells in Graves' hyperthyroidism and ophthalmopathy. A single record per CDR3 protein comes from TCRdb applying MiXCR to the multiplex PCR reads. The data hold about 520,000 distinct CDR3 sequences, with approximately 25% observed a single time. Sequencing was carried out using blood. The receptors shown here come from a woman in her 30s with Graves' ophthalmopathy. The CDR3 runs from the conserved cysteine through the conserved F or W. Each record gives: J gene, V gene, clone size, D gene, CDR3 DNA, CDR3 protein. The D gene is left open where the match is weak. Rows give clone size only sometimes, using once, few, many, or a class for an expanded clone.

>TRBJ2-7|TRBV28|once|TRBD2
TGCGCCAGCAGCCGGGAGGATCTCTACGAGCAGTACTTC
CASSREDLYEQYF
>TRBJ1-1|TRBV28|many|NA
TGTGCCAGCAGTCATTCGAAAGGGATACTCAACACTGAAGCTTTCTTT
CASSHSKGILNTEAFF
>TRBJ1-1|TRBV28|once|TRBD1
TGTGCCAGCCGGCCGGGACAGGGAATGAACACTGAAGCTTTCTTT
CASRPGQGMNTEAFF
>TRBJ2-7|TRBV6-2/TRBV6-3|many|NA
TGTGCCAGCAGTTACTCTCTGGACGACTACGAGCAGTACTTC
CASSYSLDDYEQYF
>TRBJ2-4|TRBV6-5|NA|TRBD2
TGTGCCAGCAGTTCCGGGACTAGCTCATTCGCCAAAAACATTCAGTACTTC
CASSSGTSSFAKNIQYF
>TRBJ1-1|TRBV19|many|NA
TGTGCCAGCGCTTTGGGTACGGAAGGGAACACTGAAGCTTTCTTT
CASALGTEGNTEAFF
>TRBJ2-7|TRBV12-3/TRBV12-4|few|NA
TGTGCCAGCAGCCGGCGTAGGAGCTCCTACGAGCAGTACTTC
CASSRRRSSYEQYF
>TRBJ2-7|TRBV6-2/TRBV6-3|many|TRBD1
TGTGCCAGCACTTCCTGGCAGATTGGACAGGGGCGAGGGGAGCAGTACTTC
CASTSWQIGQGRGEQYF
>TRBJ2-7|TRBV7-8|many|TRBD1
TGTGCCAGCAGCTTGCGTAGCCAGGGGGCTTACGAGCAGTACTTC
CASSLRSQGAYEQYF
>TRBJ2-4|TRBV12-3/TRBV12-4|many|TRBD1
TGTGCCAGCAGTGACAGGGGAGCTAACCTTCAGTACTTC
CASSDRGANLQYF
>TRBJ2-7|TRBV28|many|NA
TGTGCCAGCAGTTTAAGGGCCAGGGGCTACGAGCAGTACTTC
CASSLRARGYEQYF
>TRBJ1-1|TRBV6-1|few|NA
TGTGCCAGCAGGTCAGGGGCGACCTATGGGAGCACTGAAGCTTTCTTT
CASRSGATYGSTEAFF
>TRBJ1-5|TRBV6-1|NA|NA
TGTGCCAGCAGTCAAGGGTGGGCCCAGCATTTT
CASSQGWAQHF
>TRBJ2-7|TRBV20-1|NA|NA
TGCAGTGCGGCTAAGGCCCGGCACTACGAGCAGTACTTC
CSAAKARHYEQYF
>TRBJ1-3|TRBV28|many|NA
TGTGCCAGCAGTTTAAGTGGGTACACCATATATTTT
CASSLSGYTIYF
>TRBJ1-2|TRBV11-2|few|NA
TGTGCCAGCAGCTCAGGGGTCTTTTATGGCTACACCTTC
CASSSGVFYGYTF
>TRBJ1-6|TRBV6-4|few|TRBD1
TGTGCCAGCACCCTGACAGGGGATGGGTCACCCCTCCACTTT
CASTLTGDGSPLHF
>TRBJ1-2|TRBV6-1|NA|TRBD1
TGTGCCAGCAGTGTGACAGGGCTTTCCACCTTC
CASSVTGLSTF
>TRBJ2-2|TRBV15|many|NA
TGTGCCACCAGCAGAACAGACAGGTTTAACACCGGGGAGCTGTTTTTT
CATSRTDRFNTGELFF
>TRBJ2-2|TRBV9|NA|TRBD2
TGTGCCAGCAGCGTAGTGAGCGGGATCGGGGAGCTGTTTTTT
CASSVVSGIGELFF
>TRBJ2-4|TRBV7-9|few|NA
TGTGCCAGCAGCACACAAGGGGCCAGACAGGACATTCAGTACTTC
CASSTQGARQDIQYF
>TRBJ2-2|TRBV5-1|many|TRBD1
TGCGCCAGCAGCGGAACCGGGACAGGGGGCCACACCGGGGAGCTGTTTTTT
CASSGTGTGGHTGELFF
>TRBJ2-5|TRBV27|many|NA
TGTGCCAGCAGCCAGGGTGGCTGGGAGACCCAGTACTTC
CASSQGGWETQYF
>TRBJ1-2|TRBV4-2|many|NA
TGTGCCAGCAGCCAAGACAGAGACTACACCTTC
CASSQDRDYTF
>TRBJ2-7|TRBV4-2|many|TRBD1
TGTGCCAGCAGCCAACCTTCCCCGGGACAGGGCCACGAGCAGTACTTC
CASSQPSPGQGHEQYF
>TRBJ2-5|TRBV20-1|once|TRBD1
TGCAGTGCTAGAGATCTAGAAGGGGGCAGGAAGACCCAGTACTTC
CSARDLEGGRKTQYF
>TRBJ2-2|TRBV30|many|NA
TGTGCCTGGGCAGGGGGGGGCCCCACCGGGGAGCTGTTTTTT
CAWAGGGPTGELFF
>TRBJ2-7|TRBV6-2/TRBV6-3|many|NA
TGTGCCAGCAGTCCCCGTTGGGTCCCGTCGGGCGAGCAGCACTTC
CASSPRWVPSGEQHF
>TRBJ2-7|TRBV29-1|many|TRBD1
TGCAGCGTCCTCGGACAGGGGGCTTACGAGCAGTACTTC
CSVLGQGAYEQYF
>TRBJ2-4|TRBV6-1|few|TRBD2
TGTGCCAGCAAGGGGGCGGGAGGGCCGGAAAACATTCAGTACTTC
CASKGAGGPENIQYF
>TRBJ1-2|TRBV12-3/TRBV12-4|NA|NA
TGTGCCAGCACCTATGTTGGTAGGGAAGGCTACACCTTC
CASTYVGREGYTF
>TRBJ1-2|TRBV24-1|many|NA
TGTGCCACCAGTGAAGGAGGCTATGGCTACACCTTC
CATSEGGYGYTF
>TRBJ1-1|TRBV10-3|many|NA
TGTGCCACCAGGGCGGGGTACAGCACTGAAGCTTTCTTT
CATRAGYSTEAFF
>TRBJ2-4|TRBV7-8|many|TRBD1
TGTGCCAGCAGCCATCCGGGACAGGGGGACATTAAGTACTTC
CASSHPGQGDIKYF
>TRBJ1-3|TRBV10-3|many|NA
TGTGCCATCAGTGGGACGGAAGGAAACACCATATATTTT
CAISGTEGNTIYF
>TRBJ2-7|TRBV27|many|TRBD1
TGTGCCAGCAGTAACCTGGACAGGGCCTACGAGCAGTACTTC
CASSNLDRAYEQYF
>TRBJ2-5|TRBV3-1|NA|NA
TGTGCCATCAGCCAAGGTCGTGTGGGACCAAAAGAGACCCAGTACTTC
CAISQGRVGPKETQYF
>TRBJ1-2|TRBV11-1|NA|NA
TGTGCCAGCAGCCCCCAACCCGGACAGCGAATAAGCTATGGCTACACCTTC
CASSPQPGQRISYGYTF
>TRBJ2-2|TRBV12-3/TRBV12-4|few|TRBD2
TGTGCCAGCAGTGGGGGAGTCGCGGGAGGGACCGGGGAGCTGTTTTTT
CASSGGVAGGTGELFF
>TRBJ2-2|TRBV6-1|NA|NA
TGTGCCAGCACAAAACTCGCCAACACCGGGGAGCTGTTTTTT
CASTKLANTGELFF
>TRBJ2-5|TRBV12-5|NA|TRBD1
TGTGCTAGTGGCAGGGACAGAGAGACCCAGTACTTC
CASGRDRETQYF
>TRBJ2-5|TRBV7-2|NA|NA
TGTGCCAGCAGCCCTAGCATAATCGGGGGGACCCAGTACTTC
CASSPSIIGGTQYF
>TRBJ2-7|TRBV20-1|many|NA
TGCAGTGCTAGAGTGGACTACGAGCAGTACTTC
CSARVDYEQYF
>TRBJ1-5|TRBV10-3|NA|TRBD1
TGTGCCATCAGTGAGTGGGGACAGATCCAGCCCCAGCATTTT
CAISEWGQIQPQHF
>TRBJ2-2|TRBV20-1|few|TRBD2
TGCAGTGCTAGAACTAGCGGAACCGGGGAGCTGTTTTTT
CSARTSGTGELFF
>TRBJ1-1|TRBV4-2|many|NA
TGTGCCAGCAGCCAAGCGGGCAGTTGGACTGAAGCTTTCTTT
CASSQAGSWTEAFF
>TRBJ1-1|TRBV4-1|few|NA
TGCGCCAGCGGGGACCCACTAAGGAACACTGAAGCTTTCTTT
CASGDPLRNTEAFF
>TRBJ1-2|TRBV7-2|few|NA
TGTGCCAGCAGCAGAGCAGGGCCGGACTATGGCTACACCTTC
CASSRAGPDYGYTF
>TRBJ1-5|TRBV7-2|many|TRBD1
TGTGCCAGCAGCTTAGACAGGGGGCAACGACAGCCCCAGCATTTT
CASSLDRGQRQPQHF
>TRBJ2-7|TRBV7-8|NA|NA
TGTGCCAGCAGCACCCACACGAAAGAGGAGCAGTACTTC
CASSTHTKEEQYF
>TRBJ1-2|TRBV13|many|NA
TGTGCCAGCACCATGGCCCCTCGGAGGGACTATGGCTACACCTTC
CASTMAPRRDYGYTF
>TRBJ1-2|TRBV6-1|NA|TRBD1
TGTGCCAGCCAAAACAGGGGCGGCTACTATGGCTACACCTTC
CASQNRGGYYGYTF
>TRBJ2-5|TRBV20-1|many|TRBD1
TGCAGTGCTAGAAGGACAGGCCTCCAAGAGACCCAGTACTTC
CSARRTGLQETQYF
>TRBJ1-3|TRBV5-6|NA|NA
TGTGCCAGCAGCACCGAGGTAGCGAGCTCTGGAAACACCATATATTTT
CASSTEVASSGNTIYF
>TRBJ2-7|TRBV5-1|many|NA
TGCGCCAGCAGCTTGGGTCTGCGCCGTTACGAGCAGTACTTC
CASSLGLRRYEQYF
>TRBJ1-2|TRBV19|many|TRBD1
TGTGCCAGTAGTGCAAGGACAGGGGATGGATTCAATGGCTACACCTTC
CASSARTGDGFNGYTF
>TRBJ1-5|TRBV30|many|TRBD1
TGTGCCTGGAGTGTAAGGACAGGGGGGAGTCAGCCCCAGCATTTT
CAWSVRTGGSQPQHF
>TRBJ2-7|TRBV6-1|NA|TRBD2
TGTGCCAGCAGTGAAAGGGGACTAGCGGGAGGGTCGAACGGGGAGTACTTC
CASSERGLAGGSNGEYF
>TRBJ1-2|TRBV19|many|TRBD1
TGTGCCAGCGTCACCAGGACAGGGGCCGATTACTATGGCTACACCTTC
CASVTRTGADYYGYTF